This T cell receptor beta chain appears in the sequencing data of a study of blood T cell repertoires in COVID-19. The germline V gene encodes CDR1 LNHNV and CDR2 YYDKDF (reference sequence). This CDR3 has 15 residues. The V end was cut by 2 bases, the J end by 1 base, with 11 bases between. Libraries were prepared by immunoSEQ multiplex PCR; TCRdb keeps only in-frame clonotypes and omits some of them. The table includes around 68,000 clones, 65% to 85% detected once. This chain connects TRBV15 to TRBJ1-1; TRBD1 might be the D (6 bases). The receptor's source is a woman aged 45-60 years with acute or convalescent COVID-19. The sequencing input was peripheral blood. Written as DNA, the CDR3 is TGTGCCACCAGCAGAAAATCAGGGGCGAACACTGAAGCTTTCTTT. Protein: CATSRKSGANTEAFF.